A selection of T cell receptor beta chains follows, all from one sample in a study of identical twins. Each CDR3 protein gets one entry after TCRdb re-called the 5' RACE reads with MiXCR. The sample consists of under 350,000 distinct CDR3 sequences, roughly 9.8% of them appearing once. This sample also belongs to another study, concerning yellow fever vaccine responses in identical twins.

Sequenced sample: CD8+ T cells sorted from blood. All receptors derive from a young woman in good health. Both conserved end residues are part of each CDR3. Each record gives: CDR3 protein, CDR3 DNA, V gene, D gene, clone size, J gene. D genes are given only for firm matches. A clone size is listed for some rows: how often the clone was seen (once, few, many), or a class if it is expanded.

cdr3_aa: CASSESADPSYEQYF
cdr3_nt: TGCGCCAGCAGCGAGTCAGCGGACCCCTCCTACGAGCAGTACTTC
v_call: TRBV4-3
d_call: -
clone_size: few
j_call: TRBJ2-7

cdr3_aa: CASSLSSLHYGYTF
cdr3_nt: TGTGCCAGCAGTTTAAGCAGCCTCCACTATGGCTACACCTTC
v_call: TRBV12-3/TRBV12-4
d_call: -
clone_size: many
j_call: TRBJ1-2

cdr3_aa: CASSVEGTGYNEQFF
cdr3_nt: TGTGCCAGCAGCGTAGAGGGGACAGGGTATAATGAGCAGTTCTTC
v_call: TRBV9
d_call: TRBD1
clone_size: many
j_call: TRBJ2-1

cdr3_aa: CASSFSGGDYNEQFF
cdr3_nt: TGTGCCAGCAGCTTTAGCGGGGGGGATTACAATGAGCAGTTCTTC
v_call: TRBV7-2
d_call: TRBD2
clone_size: many
j_call: TRBJ2-1

cdr3_aa: CASGGNEQFF
cdr3_nt: TGTGCCAGCGGGGGCAATGAGCAGTTCTTC
v_call: TRBV9
d_call: -
clone_size: many
j_call: TRBJ2-1

cdr3_aa: CASSLYGVTYEQYF
cdr3_nt: TGTGCCAGCAGCTTATACGGCGTAACCTACGAGCAGTACTTC
v_call: TRBV7-2
d_call: -
clone_size: -
j_call: TRBJ2-7

cdr3_aa: CASSQAAGGVNQPQHF
cdr3_nt: TGTGCCAGCAGCCAAGCCGCTGGTGGGGTCAACCAGCCCCAGCATTTT
v_call: TRBV4-2
d_call: -
clone_size: few
j_call: TRBJ1-5

cdr3_aa: CASRPRLAGGPEQYF
cdr3_nt: TGTGCCAGCAGACCGAGACTAGCGGGAGGTCCCGAGCAGTACTTC
v_call: TRBV28
d_call: TRBD2
clone_size: many
j_call: TRBJ2-7

cdr3_aa: CASSTNRVSGTEAFF
cdr3_nt: TGTGCCAGCAGCACAAACAGGGTATCCGGCACTGAAGCTTTCTTT
v_call: TRBV7-9
d_call: -
clone_size: many
j_call: TRBJ1-1

cdr3_aa: CATSKLASPSPDTQYF
cdr3_nt: TGTGCCACCAGTAAGCTAGCTTCTCCCTCCCCAGATACGCAGTATTTT
v_call: TRBV24-1
d_call: -
clone_size: -
j_call: TRBJ2-3

cdr3_aa: CASSYRSGQGPNYGYTF
cdr3_nt: TGTGCCAGCAGTTACAGATCGGGACAGGGACCGAACTATGGCTACACCTTC
v_call: TRBV6-5
d_call: TRBD1
clone_size: few
j_call: TRBJ1-2

cdr3_aa: CAISESGIQETQYF
cdr3_nt: TGTGCCATCAGTGAGTCAGGGATCCAAGAGACCCAGTACTTC
v_call: TRBV10-3
d_call: -
clone_size: many
j_call: TRBJ2-5

cdr3_aa: CASSLIFGGPGRREETQYF
cdr3_nt: TGTGCCAGCAGCTTAATCTTCGGGGGACCGGGACGGAGAGAGGAGACCCAGTACTTC
v_call: TRBV11-2
d_call: -
clone_size: many
j_call: TRBJ2-5

cdr3_aa: CASSAAGGSAGELFF
cdr3_nt: TGTGCCAGCAGTGCCGCCGGGGGATCGGCCGGGGAGCTGTTTTTT
v_call: TRBV6-1
d_call: -
clone_size: few
j_call: TRBJ2-2

cdr3_aa: CAWSAGDGEQYF
cdr3_nt: TGTGCCTGGAGTGCTGGGGACGGGGAGCAGTACTTC
v_call: TRBV30
d_call: -
clone_size: -
j_call: TRBJ2-7

cdr3_aa: CASSVAGTEQYF
cdr3_nt: TGTGCCAGCAGCGTAGCTGGGACCGAGCAGTACTTC
v_call: TRBV9
d_call: -
clone_size: -
j_call: TRBJ2-7

cdr3_aa: CASSQDNDRDTEAFF
cdr3_nt: TGCGCCAGCAGCCAAGACAATGACAGGGACACTGAAGCTTTCTTT
v_call: TRBV4-3
d_call: TRBD1
clone_size: few
j_call: TRBJ1-1

cdr3_aa: CASSQEMDTGSYEQYF
cdr3_nt: TGTGCCAGCAGCCAAGAGATGGATACAGGCTCCTACGAGCAGTACTTC
v_call: TRBV4-2
d_call: -
clone_size: medium-sized
j_call: TRBJ2-7

cdr3_aa: CASRPRAGELFF
cdr3_nt: TGTGCCAGCAGACCGAGGGCCGGGGAGCTGTTTTTT
v_call: TRBV12-3/TRBV12-4
d_call: -
clone_size: few
j_call: TRBJ2-2

cdr3_aa: CASSQQNRGVYEQYF
cdr3_nt: TGTGCCAGCAGCCAGCAGAACAGGGGTGTCTACGAGCAGTACTTC
v_call: TRBV3-1
d_call: TRBD1
clone_size: -
j_call: TRBJ2-7

cdr3_aa: CASSRGDTEAFF
cdr3_nt: TGTGCCAGCAGCAGGGGGGACACTGAAGCTTTCTTT
v_call: TRBV7-2
d_call: -
clone_size: many
j_call: TRBJ1-1

cdr3_aa: CSVEGGDYPGDEQFF
cdr3_nt: TGCAGCGTTGAAGGGGGGGACTACCCTGGGGATGAGCAGTTCTTC
v_call: TRBV29-1
d_call: TRBD2
clone_size: many
j_call: TRBJ2-1

cdr3_aa: CSATTAPDYHHEQFF
cdr3_nt: TGCAGTGCGACAACCGCCCCAGACTACCACCATGAGCAGTTCTTC
v_call: TRBV20-1
d_call: -
clone_size: few
j_call: TRBJ2-1

cdr3_aa: CASSQRWTGAYEQYF
cdr3_nt: TGTGCCAGCAGCCAACGGTGGACAGGGGCCTACGAGCAGTACTTC
v_call: TRBV3-1
d_call: TRBD1
clone_size: many
j_call: TRBJ2-7

cdr3_aa: CASSAGGTDTQYF
cdr3_nt: TGTGCCAGCAGTGCCGGTGGGACAGATACGCAGTATTTT
v_call: TRBV7-9
d_call: -
clone_size: many
j_call: TRBJ2-3

cdr3_aa: CASSLGQEPNTGELFF
cdr3_nt: TGTGCCAGCAGTTTAGGACAGGAGCCGAACACCGGGGAGCTGTTTTTT
v_call: TRBV12-3/TRBV12-4
d_call: -
clone_size: few
j_call: TRBJ2-2

cdr3_aa: CASSSGPLAVAKNIQYF
cdr3_nt: TGTGCCAGCAGCTCAGGGCCACTAGCGGTAGCCAAAAACATTCAGTACTTC
v_call: TRBV2
d_call: TRBD2
clone_size: -
j_call: TRBJ2-4

cdr3_aa: CASSPGVRGYEQYF
cdr3_nt: TGCGCCAGCAGCCCCGGGGTACGGGGTTACGAGCAGTACTTC
v_call: TRBV4-3
d_call: -
clone_size: few
j_call: TRBJ2-7

cdr3_aa: CASSDRMQETQYF
cdr3_nt: TGTGCCAGCAGTGATAGGATGCAAGAGACCCAGTACTTC
v_call: TRBV12-3/TRBV12-4
d_call: -
clone_size: many
j_call: TRBJ2-5

cdr3_aa: CASSYRGRSYEQYF
cdr3_nt: TGTGCCAGCAGTTACAGGGGGCGTTCTTACGAGCAGTACTTC
v_call: TRBV12-3/TRBV12-4
d_call: TRBD1
clone_size: few
j_call: TRBJ2-7

cdr3_aa: CASSVVGSGGNTGELFF
cdr3_nt: TGTGCCAGCAGCGTAGTCGGTAGCGGGGGGAACACCGGGGAGCTGTTTTTT
v_call: TRBV9
d_call: TRBD2
clone_size: few
j_call: TRBJ2-2

cdr3_aa: CASSPRLAGDKNEQFF
cdr3_nt: TGTGCCAGCAGCCCCCGACTAGCGGGGGACAAGAATGAGCAGTTCTTC
v_call: TRBV7-8
d_call: TRBD2
clone_size: -
j_call: TRBJ2-1

cdr3_aa: CSARAGTDTSYEQYF
cdr3_nt: TGCAGTGCTAGAGCCGGGACAGACACTTCCTACGAGCAGTACTTC
v_call: TRBV20-1
d_call: TRBD1
clone_size: few
j_call: TRBJ2-7

cdr3_aa: CANQRLAGEGTDTQYF
cdr3_nt: TGTGCCAACCAGCGGCTAGCGGGGGAGGGCACAGATACGCAGTATTTT
v_call: TRBV6-1
d_call: TRBD2
clone_size: -
j_call: TRBJ2-3

cdr3_aa: CASSQDGVEQYF
cdr3_nt: TGTGCCAGCAGCCAAGATGGAGTGGAGCAGTACTTC
v_call: TRBV14
d_call: -
clone_size: many
j_call: TRBJ2-7

cdr3_aa: CAWRENDYEQYF
cdr3_nt: TGTGCCTGGAGGGAAAACGACTACGAGCAGTACTTC
v_call: TRBV30
d_call: -
clone_size: -
j_call: TRBJ2-7

cdr3_aa: CASSLRLQGSSYEQYF
cdr3_nt: TGTGCCAGCAGCTTGCGGCTGCAGGGGAGCTCCTACGAGCAGTACTTC
v_call: TRBV7-9
d_call: -
clone_size: many
j_call: TRBJ2-7

cdr3_aa: CASSFMGPVSGEHTDTQYF
cdr3_nt: TGTGCCAGCAGTTTTATGGGCCCCGTTAGCGGGGAGCACACAGATACGCAGTATTTT
v_call: TRBV28
d_call: TRBD2
clone_size: few
j_call: TRBJ2-3

cdr3_aa: CASSQAVAGGFEQYF
cdr3_nt: TGCGCCAGCAGCCAAGCGGTAGCGGGAGGGTTCGAGCAGTACTTC
v_call: TRBV4-3
d_call: TRBD2
clone_size: -
j_call: TRBJ2-7

cdr3_aa: CASRETLGSTDTQYF
cdr3_nt: TGTGCCAGCAGAGAAACTTTAGGGAGCACAGATACGCAGTATTTT
v_call: TRBV28
d_call: -
clone_size: -
j_call: TRBJ2-3

cdr3_aa: CASSQDWAGMFTDTQYF
cdr3_nt: TGCGCCAGCAGCCAAGATTGGGCAGGGATGTTCACAGATACGCAGTATTTT
v_call: TRBV4-3
d_call: -
clone_size: many
j_call: TRBJ2-3

cdr3_aa: CASSPPRDTSPYEQYF
cdr3_nt: TGTGCCAGCTCACCCCCGCGGGACACCTCTCCCTACGAGCAGTACTTC
v_call: TRBV18
d_call: -
clone_size: few
j_call: TRBJ2-7

cdr3_aa: CASTGLTSTDTQYF
cdr3_nt: TGTGCCAGCACGGGGCTAACTAGCACAGATACGCAGTATTTT
v_call: TRBV27
d_call: -
clone_size: -
j_call: TRBJ2-3

cdr3_aa: CASSRSENNEQFF
cdr3_nt: TGTGCCAGCAGCCGATCGGAGAACAATGAGCAGTTCTTC
v_call: TRBV6-2/TRBV6-3
d_call: -
clone_size: many
j_call: TRBJ2-1

cdr3_aa: CSARGGVGRSYNEQFF
cdr3_nt: TGCAGTGCTAGAGGGGGAGTGGGTAGGTCCTACAATGAGCAGTTCTTC
v_call: TRBV20-1
d_call: -
clone_size: -
j_call: TRBJ2-1

cdr3_aa: CASSDTSYGYTF
cdr3_nt: TGTGCCAGCAGTGACACTTCCTATGGCTACACCTTC
v_call: TRBV12-3/TRBV12-4
d_call: -
clone_size: many
j_call: TRBJ1-2

cdr3_aa: CASSQGQGFYEQYF
cdr3_nt: TGTGCCAGCAGCCAGGGACAGGGATTCTACGAGCAGTACTTC
v_call: TRBV3-1
d_call: TRBD1
clone_size: -
j_call: TRBJ2-7

cdr3_aa: CASSPGGGPYEQFF
cdr3_nt: TGTGCCAGCAGCCCCGGGGGAGGGCCTTATGAGCAGTTCTTC
v_call: TRBV6-2/TRBV6-3
d_call: TRBD2
clone_size: many
j_call: TRBJ2-1

cdr3_aa: CASSQGASGSYEQYF
cdr3_nt: TGTGCCAGCAGCCAAGGGGCTAGCGGATCCTACGAGCAGTACTTC
v_call: TRBV4-2
d_call: TRBD2
clone_size: many
j_call: TRBJ2-7

cdr3_aa: CASSPRGVHEQFF
cdr3_nt: TGTGCCAGCAGTCCCCGAGGTGTCCATGAGCAGTTCTTC
v_call: TRBV28
d_call: -
clone_size: -
j_call: TRBJ2-1

cdr3_aa: CASSLTSGRSAYEQYF
cdr3_nt: TGTGCCAGCAGTTTAACTAGCGGGAGAAGCGCCTACGAGCAGTACTTC
v_call: TRBV6-2/TRBV6-3
d_call: TRBD2
clone_size: -
j_call: TRBJ2-7

cdr3_aa: CASSRFQLRAEAFF
cdr3_nt: TGTGCCAGCAGCCGATTTCAGCTACGAGCTGAAGCTTTCTTT
v_call: TRBV12-3/TRBV12-4
d_call: -
clone_size: -
j_call: TRBJ1-1

cdr3_aa: CASSPRPGWGTDTQYF
cdr3_nt: TGTGCCAGTAGTCCTCGGCCGGGTTGGGGCACAGATACGCAGTATTTT
v_call: TRBV19
d_call: -
clone_size: few
j_call: TRBJ2-3

cdr3_aa: CASSLSRVREQFF
cdr3_nt: TGTGCCAGCAGCTTATCGCGGGTACGGGAGCAGTTCTTC
v_call: TRBV7-6
d_call: -
clone_size: -
j_call: TRBJ2-1